This TCR beta chain was recovered during a study of PD-1 blockade in classical Hodgkin lymphoma. The overall study: Nivolumab 3 mg/kg was given intravenously every 2 weeks. Study-level findings and limits: Diminished baseline TCR diversity has been reported in newly diagnosed patients relative to healthy donors. A significant rise in TCR diversity by C4D1 was seen for CD4+ but not CD8+ cells.

A single count supports this clone. Its antigen is not known. Repertoires were generated with immunoSEQ multiplex PCR, while TCRdb's copy carries only in-frame clones and drops some. The data show approximately 89,000 clones, approximately 80% seen once. Each patient relapsed following autologous stem cell transplantation, and prior brentuximab vedotin exposure differed. The source of this sequence is a human donor with classical Hodgkin lymphoma. The sample in question was peripheral blood mononuclear cells (PBMCs), obtained at baseline.

The CDR3 DNA reads TGTGCCTGGAACAGGGAAGAGGGCTCTGGGGCCAACGTCCTGACTTTC. Translated: CAWNREEGSGANVLTF. This chain uses TRBV30 with TRBJ2-6, with D possibly matching TRBD1 (6 bases). Germline-derived CDR1 and CDR2 are GTSNPN and SVGIG (reference sequence). Between the trimmed V and J ends, which lost 4 bases and 0 bases, there was a span of 13 bases. The CDR3 spans 16 residues.